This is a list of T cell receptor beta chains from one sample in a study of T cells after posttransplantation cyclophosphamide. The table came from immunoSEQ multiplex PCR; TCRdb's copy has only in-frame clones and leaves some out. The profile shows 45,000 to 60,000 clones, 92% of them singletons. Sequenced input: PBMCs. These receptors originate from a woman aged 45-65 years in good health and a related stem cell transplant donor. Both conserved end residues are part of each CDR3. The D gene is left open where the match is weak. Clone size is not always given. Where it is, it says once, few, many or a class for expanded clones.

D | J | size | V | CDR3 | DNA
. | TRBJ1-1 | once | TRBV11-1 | CASSFFRGAWENTEAFF | TGTGCCAGCAGCTTTTTTCGGGGGGCCTGGGAGAACACTGAAGCTTTCTTT
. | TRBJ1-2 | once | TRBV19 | CASSIGGAEDGYTF | TGTGCCAGTAGTATAGGTGGGGCAGAAGATGGCTACACCTTC
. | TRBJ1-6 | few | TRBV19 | CASSILTSQGNNSPLHF | TGTGCCAGTAGTATCCTTACGTCCCAGGGGAATAATTCACCCCTCCACTTT
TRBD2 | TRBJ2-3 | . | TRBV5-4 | CASTRGTSGGTDTQYF | TGTGCCAGCACCCGGGGGACTAGCGGGGGCACAGATACGCAGTATTTT
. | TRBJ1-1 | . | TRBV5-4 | CASSHVRGPMNTEAFF | TGTGCCAGCAGTCATGTCAGGGGACCTATGAACACTGAAGCTTTCTTT
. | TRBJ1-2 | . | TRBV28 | CASFSGEGIYGYTF | TGTGCCAGCTTTTCGGGGGAGGGGATCTATGGCTACACCTTC
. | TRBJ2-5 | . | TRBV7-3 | CASSLSSGGQQYF | TGTGCCAGCAGCTTATCGTCCGGAGGCCAGCAGTACTTC
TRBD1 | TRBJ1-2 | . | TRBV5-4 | CASSLSGTGGIGYTF | TGTGCCAGCAGCTTGTCTGGGACAGGGGGCATCGGCTACACCTTC
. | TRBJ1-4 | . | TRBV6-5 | CASSYSNGFNEKLFF | TGTGCCAGCAGTTACTCGAACGGGTTTAATGAAAAACTGTTTTTT
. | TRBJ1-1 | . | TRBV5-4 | CASSATITGLNTEAFF | TGTGCCAGCAGCGCGACCATTACAGGGTTGAACACTGAAGCTTTCTTT
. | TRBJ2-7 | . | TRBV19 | CASSIGILSGEQYF | TGTGCCAGTAGTATCGGGATCCTTTCGGGGGAGCAGTACTTC
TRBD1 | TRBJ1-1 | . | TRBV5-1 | CASSLRTGPNTEAFF | TGCGCCAGCAGCTTACGGACAGGACCTAACACTGAAGCTTTCTTT
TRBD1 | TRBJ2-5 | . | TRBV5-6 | CASSQLRGRWETQYF | TGTGCCAGCAGCCAACTCAGGGGGCGCTGGGAGACCCAGTACTTC
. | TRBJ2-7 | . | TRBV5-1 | CASSFQPGGTYEQYF | TGCGCCAGCAGCTTTCAGCCTGGAGGGACCTACGAGCAGTACTTC
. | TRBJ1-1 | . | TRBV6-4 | CASSDGEGAEAFF | TGTGCCAGCAGCGACGGTGAAGGGGCTGAAGCTTTCTTT
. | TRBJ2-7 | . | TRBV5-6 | CASSLGGSLREQYF | TGTGCCAGCAGCTTGGGCGGGTCCCTACGCGAGCAGTACTTC
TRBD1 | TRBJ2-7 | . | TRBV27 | CASSSYITGDEQYF | TGTGCCAGCAGTTCATACATTACAGGGGACGAGCAGTACTTC
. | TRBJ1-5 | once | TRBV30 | CAWSVGGSNQPQHF | TGTGCCTGGAGTGTAGGGGGTAGCAATCAGCCCCAGCATTTT
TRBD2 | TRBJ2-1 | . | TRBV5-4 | CASSLPSGGDNEQFF | TGTGCCAGCAGCTTGCCTAGCGGGGGGGACAATGAGCAGTTCTTC
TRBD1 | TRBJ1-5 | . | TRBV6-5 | CASSPRTGDQPQHF | TGTGCCAGCAGCCCCCGGACAGGGGATCAGCCCCAGCATTTT
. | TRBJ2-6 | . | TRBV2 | CASSASRPSSGANVLTF | TGTGCCAGCAGTGCCAGTAGACCTAGCTCTGGGGCCAACGTCCTGACTTTC
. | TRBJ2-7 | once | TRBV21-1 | CASSKKYSSYEQYF | TGTGCCAGCAGCAAAAAGTACAGTTCCTACGAGCAGTACTTC
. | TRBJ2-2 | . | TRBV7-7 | CASSPTVHANTGELFF | TGTGCTAGCAGCCCCACGGTTCACGCGAACACCGGGGAGCTGTTTTTT
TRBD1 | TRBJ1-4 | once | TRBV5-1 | CASTQTGGTNEKLFF | TGCGCCAGCACCCAAACAGGGGGCACTAATGAAAAACTGTTTTTT
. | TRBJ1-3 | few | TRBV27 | CASTENLSGNTIYF | TGTGCCAGCACGGAGAACCTCTCTGGAAACACCATATATTTT
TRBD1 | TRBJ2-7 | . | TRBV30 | CAAEMGTGAEQYF | TGTGCCGCCGAAATGGGGACAGGGGCCGAGCAGTACTTC
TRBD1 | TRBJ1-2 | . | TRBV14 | CASSQDQLTGDNYGYTF | TGTGCCAGCAGCCAAGACCAATTGACAGGGGACAACTATGGCTACACCTTC
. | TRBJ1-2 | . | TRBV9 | CASSSGQYGYTF | TGTGCCAGCAGCTCCGGACAATATGGCTACACCTTC
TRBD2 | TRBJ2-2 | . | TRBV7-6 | CASSPGTSGRGPAGELFF | TGTGCCAGCAGCCCGGGGACTAGCGGGAGGGGTCCCGCCGGGGAGCTGTTTTTT
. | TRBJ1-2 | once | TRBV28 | CASSFRLGGGDGYTF | TGTGCCAGCAGTTTCCGCCTGGGGGGAGGGGATGGCTACACCTTC
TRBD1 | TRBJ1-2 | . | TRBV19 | CASSQRTGFNYGYTF | TGTGCCAGTAGCCAGCGGACAGGGTTTAACTATGGCTACACCTTC
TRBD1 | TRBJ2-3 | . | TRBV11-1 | CASSSDPGQGGDTQYF | TGTGCCAGCAGCTCCGACCCGGGACAGGGGGGAGATACGCAGTATTTT
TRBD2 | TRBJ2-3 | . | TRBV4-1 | CASSQEVISGPTDTQYF | TGCGCCAGCAGCCAAGAGGTCATTAGCGGGCCCACAGATACGCAGTATTTT
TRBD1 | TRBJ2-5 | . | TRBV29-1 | CSGRDRGAFKETQYF | TGCAGCGGTAGGGACAGGGGGGCGTTTAAAGAGACCCAGTACTTC
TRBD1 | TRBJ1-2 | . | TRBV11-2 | CASSSGQGNYGYTF | TGTGCCAGCAGCTCTGGACAGGGAAACTATGGCTACACCTTC
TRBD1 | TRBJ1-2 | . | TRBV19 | CASDYRQGSYGYTF | TGTGCCAGTGACTACAGACAGGGCAGCTATGGCTACACCTTC
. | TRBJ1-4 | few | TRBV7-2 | CASSLNREKLFF | TGTGCCAGCAGTTTAAACCGGGAAAAACTGTTTTTT
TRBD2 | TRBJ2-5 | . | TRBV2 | CASIRLAGVPETQYF | TGTGCCAGCATCAGACTAGCGGGAGTTCCAGAGACCCAGTACTTC
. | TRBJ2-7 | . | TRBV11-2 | CASSLINLAYEQYF | TGTGCCAGCAGCCTGATTAACTTGGCCTACGAGCAGTACTTC
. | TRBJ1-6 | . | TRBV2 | CAGGTDLASPLHF | TGTGCCGGAGGGACGGACCTAGCATCACCCCTCCACTTT
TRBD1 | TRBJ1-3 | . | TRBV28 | CASSLRTGSSVGNTIYF | TGTGCCAGCAGTCTCAGGACAGGGTCCTCTGTTGGAAACACCATATATTTT
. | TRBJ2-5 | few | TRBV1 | CTSSQGALAGRKQETQYF | TGCACCAGCAGCCAAGGGGCACTAGCGGGGAGGAAACAAGAGACCCAGTACTTC
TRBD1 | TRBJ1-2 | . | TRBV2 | CASSVGQGPYGYTF | TGTGCCAGCAGCGTTGGACAGGGGCCCTATGGCTACACCTTC
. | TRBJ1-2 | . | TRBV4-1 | CASSQVSGYGYTF | TGCGCCAGCAGCCAAGTGTCCGGCTATGGCTACACCTTC
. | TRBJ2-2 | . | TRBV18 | CASSPWAPGTNSGGELFF | TGTGCCAGCTCACCGTGGGCCCCCGGGACAAACTCAGGCGGGGAGCTGTTTTTT
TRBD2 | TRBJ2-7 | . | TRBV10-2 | CASSEQFGGAGAYEQYF | TGCGCCAGCAGTGAACAGTTCGGGGGGGCAGGGGCCTACGAGCAGTACTTC
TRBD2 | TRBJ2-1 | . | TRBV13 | CASSSRGGFQFF | TGTGCCAGCAGCTCGCGGGGGGGTTTTCAGTTCTTC
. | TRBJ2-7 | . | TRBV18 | CASSPTVVTYEQYF | TGTGCCAGCTCACCCACAGTAGTAACCTACGAGCAGTACTTC
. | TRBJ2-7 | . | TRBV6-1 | CASSESTVYEQYF | TGTGCCAGCAGTGAGAGTACAGTCTACGAGCAGTACTTC
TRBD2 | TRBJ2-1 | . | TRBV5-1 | CASSSTTSSLGNEQFF | TGCGCCAGCAGCTCTACGACTAGCTCCCTGGGCAATGAGCAGTTCTTC
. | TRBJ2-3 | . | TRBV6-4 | CASSGPYTDTQYF | TGTGCCAGCAGTGGGCCGTACACAGATACGCAGTATTTT
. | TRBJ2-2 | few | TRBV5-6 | CASSPGPRAGQNTGELFF | TGTGCCAGCAGCCCCGGTCCGAGAGCGGGACAGAACACCGGGGAGCTGTTTTTT
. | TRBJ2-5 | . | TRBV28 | CASSPEGRGQETQYF | TGTGCCAGCAGTCCGGAGGGCAGGGGGCAAGAGACCCAGTACTTC
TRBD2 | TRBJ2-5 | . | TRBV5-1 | CASSGLAGGPGTQYF | TGCGCCAGCAGCGGACTAGCGGGGGGCCCCGGGACCCAGTACTTC
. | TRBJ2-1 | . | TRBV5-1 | CASSPDTGIGHNEQFF | TGCGCCAGCAGCCCAGATACGGGGATCGGTCACAATGAGCAGTTCTTC
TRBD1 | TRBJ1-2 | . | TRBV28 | CASSSPDRASHFYYTF | TGTGCCAGCAGTTCACCAGACAGGGCTTCTCATTTTTATTACACCTTC
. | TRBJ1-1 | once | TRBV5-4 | CASSLGGLNTEAFF | TGTGCCAGCAGCTTGGGGGGGCTGAACACTGAAGCTTTCTTT
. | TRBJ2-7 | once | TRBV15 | CATSRDVRTRSYEQYF | TGTGCCACCAGCAGAGATGTACGGACTCGCTCCTACGAGCAGTACTTC
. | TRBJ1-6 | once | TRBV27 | CASSYQGDNSPLHF | TGTGCCAGCAGCTATCAAGGGGATAATTCACCCCTCCACTTT
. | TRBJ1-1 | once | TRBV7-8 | CASSLRLGGDTEAFF | TGTGCCAGCAGCTTAAGACTGGGAGGCGACACTGAAGCTTTCTTT